Following are 10 T cell receptor beta chains from one sample sequenced in a study of graft-versus-host responses after intestinal transplantation. Sequencing used immunoSEQ multiplex PCR; TCRdb keeps in-frame clones, though not all of them. The repertoire holds about 100,000 clones, 87% seen once, with around 1% in the top ten. These receptors have no known antigen. This sample comprised unstimulated CD4+ T cells sorted from spleen or lymph node cells, obtained before transplant. The source of these receptors is a human donor who was the organ donor for an intestinal transplant.

CDR3 amino acids: CASRRGGIVAKNIQYF. Written as DNA, the CDR3 is TGTGCCAGCAGACGAGGGGGGATTGTGGCCAAAAACATTCAGTACTTC. This chain connects TRBV28 to TRBJ2-4; D could derive from TRBD1 or TRBD2 (6 bases each). Germline CDR1 and CDR2: MDHEN and SYDVKM. Trimming removed 6 bases from V and 1 base from J, with 16 bases in between. The CDR3 extends over 16 amino acids.

The chain employs TRBV6-5 and TRBJ2-2; TRBD1 aligns across 8 bases. Germline V gene sequence: CDR1 MNHEY, CDR2 SVGAGI. This CDR3 contains 14 residues. V shed 6 bases and J 6 bases; nucleotides not matched to a gene: 6. This CDR3 is CASRGQVLAGELFF. The DNA of the CDR3 is TGTGCCAGCAGGGGACAGGTACTTGCCGGGGAGCTGTTTTTT.

Notes on this clone: One end of the junction varies from germline; a read error may be responsible. V and J are TRBV28 and TRBJ1-5; unclear D gene. Germline V gene lookup returns CDR1 MDHEN and CDR2 SYDVKM. This CDR3 has 15 residues. CDR3 protein: CANSSAGPSNQPQHF. In DNA, the CDR3 is TGTGCCAACAGTTCCGCCGGGCCTAGCAATCAGCCCCAGCATTTT. The full variable domain, completed using reference TRBV28 and TRBJ1-5, is DVKVTQSSRYLVKRTGEKVFLECVQDMDHENMFWYRQDPGLGLRLIYFSYDVKMKEKGDIPEGYSVSREKKERFSLILESASTNQTSMYLCANSSAGPSNQPQHFGDGTRLSIL.

This clone was recorded only once. J is TRBJ1-2 and V is TRBV28; 8 bases are shared with TRBD1. Germline CDR1 and CDR2: MDHEN and SYDVKM. The CDR3 is 12 residues long. V lost 6 bases, J lost 6 bases, and 3 bases stayed unmatched. The CDR3 DNA is TGTGCCAGCAGACCAGGGGGCGATGGCTACACCTTC. Translating gives CASRPGGDGYTF.

This chain uses TRBV5-6 with TRBJ1-4, with 7 bases identical to TRBD1. The CDR3 extends over 15 amino acids. Per the germline V gene, CDR1 is SGHDT and CDR2 is YYEEEE. The V segment lost 3 bases and the J segment 2 bases; nucleotides outside the gene matches: 4. The CDR3 loop reads CASSYTGETNEKLFF. CDR3 in DNA: TGTGCCAGCAGCTATACAGGGGAGACTAATGAAAAACTGTTTTTT.

This clone showed up just once. The genes are TRBV19 and TRBJ1-6; 8 positions match TRBD1. The CDR3 has 17 amino acids. CDR1 is LNHDA and CDR2 is SQIVND in the germline V gene (reference sequence). V lost 5 bases, J lost 10 bases, and 16 bases stayed unmatched. This CDR3 is CASSGSRGRTKGSPLHF. The CDR3 nucleotides read TGTGCCAGTAGTGGGTCCAGGGGGCGAACTAAAGGATCACCCCTCCACTTT.

This clone has a single count. The gene calls are TRBV2 and TRBJ2-7, with D unclear. The CDR3 covers 15 residues. Trimming took 2 bases from V and 0 from J, leaving 11 bases between them. Germline-derived CDR1 and CDR2 are SNHLY and FYNNEI. The DNA for the CDR3 is TGTGCCAGCAGTGAAACCCGGGCCCTCTCCTACGAGCAGTACTTC. Protein: CASSETRALSYEQYF. Using reference TRBV2 and TRBJ2-7 for the parts outside the CDR3, the full variable domain is EPEVTQTPSHQVTQMGQEVILRCVPISNHLYFYWYRQILGQKVEFLVSFYNNEISEKSEIFDDQFSVERPDGSNFTLKIRSTKLEDSAMYFCASSETRALSYEQYFGPGTRLTVT.

In this sample, this clone turned up once. CDR3 bases: TGTGCCAGCAGCGTAGGCCTCTATAGCAATCAGCCCCAGCATTTT. As protein: CASSVGLYSNQPQHF. V usage is TRBV9 and J usage is TRBJ1-5; D is uncertain. Trimming shortened V by 0 bases and J by 0 bases, and 7 bases separated the two germline ends. The CDR3 length is 15 residues. Germline CDR1 SGDLS, CDR2 YYNGEE.

The chain couples TRBV6-6 to TRBJ1-1; possibly TRBD1 for D (5 bases). V gave up 6 bases and J gave up 1 base, with 15 bases separating them. The CDR3 covers 15 residues. CDR1 and CDR2 from the germline V gene are MNHNY and SVGAGI (reference sequence). CDR3 protein: CASRQDYWGNTEAFF. In nucleotides, the CDR3 is TGTGCCAGCAGACAGGATTATTGGGGGAACACTGAAGCTTTCTTT.

V is TRBV5-6 and J is TRBJ1-6; 7 bases are shared with TRBD1. V dropped 0 bases and J dropped 7; count of bases not matched to a gene: 4. From germline, CDR1 is SGHDT and CDR2 YYEEEE. The CDR3 totals 15 residues. The DNA of the CDR3 is TGTGCCAGCAGCTTGGACAGGGGCTACAATTCACCCCTCCACTTT. This sequence encodes CASSLDRGYNSPLHF.